This is a list of T cell receptor beta chains from one sample in a study of T cells after yellow fever vaccination. TCRdb passed the 5' RACE reads through MiXCR, listing each CDR3 protein once. This table holds roughly 140,000 distinct CDR3 sequences, about 7.7% found once. This material consisted of CD4+ T cells sorted from PBMCs, taken 5 days after the yellow fever booster vaccination. All receptors derive from a man aged 30 to 45 who received the YFV17D yellow fever vaccine. CDR3s include the opening cysteine and the closing phenylalanine or tryptophan. A D gene is named only where the DNA matches it firmly. Clone size is stated in some rows and not others, as once, few, many or a class when expanded.

d_call clone_size j_call v_call cdr3_aa cdr3_nt
- many TRBJ1-1 TRBV7-9 CASSLSGDTEAFF TGTGCCAGCAGCTTATCAGGGGACACTGAAGCTTTCTTT
- few TRBJ1-5 TRBV19 CASSIGRTDSNQPQHF TGTGCCAGTAGTATAGGCAGGACCGATAGCAATCAGCCCCAGCATTTT
- many TRBJ2-1 TRBV29-1 CSARRDLNNEQFF TGCAGCGCACGCCGGGACTTAAACAATGAGCAGTTCTTC
- many TRBJ2-2 TRBV11-3 CASSLAVGSSNTGELFF TGTGCCAGCAGCTTAGCGGTTGGGAGCTCGAACACCGGGGAGCTGTTTTTT
- few TRBJ2-5 TRBV5-1 CASSDRAQETQYF TGCGCCAGCAGTGACCGGGCCCAAGAGACCCAGTACTTC
- many TRBJ2-1 TRBV7-6 CASSRPTLSEQFF TGTGCCAGCTCTCGACCTACGCTGAGTGAGCAGTTCTTC
- many TRBJ2-7 TRBV7-9 CASSLGGGTYEQYF TGTGCCAGCAGCTTGGGTGGCGGTACCTACGAGCAGTACTTC
- many TRBJ2-1 TRBV5-1 CASSQGWGADNEQFF TGCGCCAGCAGCCAAGGATGGGGGGCAGACAATGAGCAGTTCTTC
- many TRBJ2-7 TRBV5-1 CASSWTGRLGEQYF TGCGCCAGCAGCTGGACTGGCCGATTGGGGGAGCAGTACTTC
- many TRBJ2-1 TRBV29-1 CSVGSGGVRNNEQFF TGCAGCGTTGGATCTGGGGGCGTTCGCAACAATGAGCAGTTCTTC
- many TRBJ2-5 TRBV7-2 CASREDQETQYF TGTGCCAGCAGGGAGGATCAAGAGACCCAGTACTTC
- many TRBJ2-1 TRBV11-3 CASSPNPSSYNEQFF TGTGCCAGCAGCCCAAACCCGAGCTCCTACAATGAGCAGTTCTTC
- many TRBJ2-1 TRBV7-2 CASRAQVSYNEQFF TGTGCCAGCAGGGCACAAGTATCCTACAATGAGCAGTTCTTC
TRBD1 many TRBJ2-7 TRBV19 CASSAGTGGYEQYF TGTGCCAGTAGTGCCGGGACAGGAGGGTACGAGCAGTACTTC
- many TRBJ2-2 TRBV5-1 CASGTGLNTGELFF TGCGCCAGCGGTACAGGCCTGAACACCGGGGAGCTGTTTTTT
TRBD2 many TRBJ2-2 TRBV7-6 CASSLLSGAPPGELFF TGTGCCAGCAGCTTACTCAGCGGGGCCCCGCCCGGGGAGCTGTTTTTT
- many TRBJ1-3 TRBV6-5 CASSYKAGVGNTIYF TGTGCCAGCAGTTACAAAGCAGGGGTCGGAAACACCATATATTTT
TRBD1 - TRBJ1-1 TRBV23-1 CASSQNRGGANTEAFF TGCGCCAGCAGTCAAAACAGGGGTGGGGCGAACACTGAAGCTTTCTTT
- many TRBJ2-5 TRBV5-1 CASSSNADGLRETQYF TGCGCCAGCAGCTCCAACGCTGACGGACTGAGGGAGACCCAGTACTTC
- - TRBJ2-1 TRBV10-2 CASSGGQYNEQFF TGCGCCAGCAGTGGTGGACAGTACAATGAGCAGTTCTTC